This T cell receptor beta chain was profiled in a study of blood T cell repertoires in COVID-19. Study-wide background: There were acute and convalescent COVID-19 samples, and they came from the United States, Italy and Spain.

This CDR3 is 17 amino acids long. CDR1 is SGHDT, CDR2 YYEEEE, per germline. V lost 4 bases, J lost 0 bases, and 17 bases lay in between. Generated by immunoSEQ multiplex PCR, the TCRdb table keeps only in-frame clones and is missing some. This table holds around 320,000 clones, about nine tenths found once. The sequencing input was peripheral blood. The rearrangement uses TRBV5-6 and TRBJ1-3; D possibly corresponds to TRBD1 (5 bases). This TCR was sampled from a man aged 18 to 30 with active or convalescent COVID-19. CDR3 in amino acids: CASSLKRAGNSGNTIYF. For the CDR3, the DNA is TGTGCCAGCAGCCTAAAGAGAGCAGGGAACTCTGGAAACACCATATATTTT. Filled out from reference TRBV5-6 and TRBJ1-3, the complete variable domain reads DAGVTQSPTHLIKTRGQQVTLRCSPKSGHDTVSWYQQALGQGPQFIFQYYEEEERQRGNFPDRFSGHQFPNYSSELNVNALLLGDSALYLCASSLKRAGNSGNTIYFGEGSWLTVV.